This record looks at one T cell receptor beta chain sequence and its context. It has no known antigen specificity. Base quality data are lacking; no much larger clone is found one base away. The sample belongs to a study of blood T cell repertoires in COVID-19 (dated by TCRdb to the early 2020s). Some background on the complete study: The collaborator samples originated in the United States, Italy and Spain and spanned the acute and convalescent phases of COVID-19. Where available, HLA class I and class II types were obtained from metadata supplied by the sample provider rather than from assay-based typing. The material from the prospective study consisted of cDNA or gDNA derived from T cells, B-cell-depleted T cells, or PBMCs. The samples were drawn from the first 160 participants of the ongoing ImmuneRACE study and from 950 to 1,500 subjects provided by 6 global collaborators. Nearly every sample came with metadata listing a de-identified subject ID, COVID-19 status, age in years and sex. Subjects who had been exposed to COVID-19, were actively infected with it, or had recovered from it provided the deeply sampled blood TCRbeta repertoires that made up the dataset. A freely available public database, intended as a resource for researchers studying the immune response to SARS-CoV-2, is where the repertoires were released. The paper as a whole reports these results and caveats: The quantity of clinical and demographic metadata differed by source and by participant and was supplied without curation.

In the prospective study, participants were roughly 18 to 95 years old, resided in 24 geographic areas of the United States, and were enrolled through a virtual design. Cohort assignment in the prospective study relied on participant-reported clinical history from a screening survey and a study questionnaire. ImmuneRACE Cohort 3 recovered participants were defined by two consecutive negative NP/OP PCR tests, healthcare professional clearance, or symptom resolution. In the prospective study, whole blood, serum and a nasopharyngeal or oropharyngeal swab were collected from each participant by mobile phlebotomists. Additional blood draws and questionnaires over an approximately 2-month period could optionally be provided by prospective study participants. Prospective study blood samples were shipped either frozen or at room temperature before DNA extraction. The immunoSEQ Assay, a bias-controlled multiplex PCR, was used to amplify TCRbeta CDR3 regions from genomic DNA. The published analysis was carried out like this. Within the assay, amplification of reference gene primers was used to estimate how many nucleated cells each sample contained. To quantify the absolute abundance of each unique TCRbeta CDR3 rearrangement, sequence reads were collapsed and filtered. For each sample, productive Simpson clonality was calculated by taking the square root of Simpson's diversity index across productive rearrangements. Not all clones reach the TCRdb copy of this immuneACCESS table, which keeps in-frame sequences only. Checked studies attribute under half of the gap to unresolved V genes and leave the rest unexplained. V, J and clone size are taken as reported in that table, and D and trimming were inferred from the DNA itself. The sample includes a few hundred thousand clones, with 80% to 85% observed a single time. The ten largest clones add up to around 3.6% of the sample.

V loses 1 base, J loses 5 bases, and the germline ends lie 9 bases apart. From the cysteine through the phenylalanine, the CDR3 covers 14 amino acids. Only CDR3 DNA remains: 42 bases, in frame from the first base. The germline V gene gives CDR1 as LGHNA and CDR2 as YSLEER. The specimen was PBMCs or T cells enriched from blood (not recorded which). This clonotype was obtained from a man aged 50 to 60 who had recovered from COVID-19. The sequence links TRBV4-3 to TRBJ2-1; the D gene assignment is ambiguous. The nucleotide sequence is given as TGCGCCAGCAGCCAAGTTGTACAGAACAATGAGCAGTTCTTC. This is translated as CASSQVVQNNEQFF.